One sample yielded the 20 T cell receptor beta chains listed below, sequenced in a study of blood T cell repertoires in COVID-19. Clones were read by immunoSEQ multiplex PCR, and TCRdb kept only the in-frame ones, dropping some. The sample includes roughly 230,000 clones, approximately 83% of them seen just once. Sequences were obtained from peripheral blood. The source is a man aged 50 or older with active or convalescent COVID-19.

V usage is TRBV2 and J usage is TRBJ2-5, with a possible D match to TRBD1 (6 bases). The V gene lost 8 bases and the J gene lost 5 bases, with 15 bases spanning the gap. Germline V gene sequence: CDR1 SNHLY, CDR2 FYNNEI. The CDR3 spans 13 residues. As DNA, the CDR3 is TGTGCCAGCCTTTTGGGGGCTGGGGAGACCCAGTACTTC. It is translated as CASLLGAGETQYF. Looking up the rest from reference TRBV2 and TRBJ2-5 gives the full variable domain: EPEVTQTPSHQVTQMGQEVILRCVPISNHLYFYWYRQILGQKVEFLVSFYNNEISEKSEIFDDQFSVERPDGSNFTLKIRSTKLEDSAMYFCASLLGAGETQYFGPGTRLLVL.

This clone was recorded once. The chain uses TRBV2 and TRBJ2-5; possibly TRBD2 for D (6 bases). CDR1 is SNHLY, CDR2 FYNNEI, per germline. V was pared by 0 bases and J by 1 base, with 12 bases between. The CDR3 is made up of 16 amino acids. This CDR3 reads CASSEAGLNPQETQYF. Here the CDR3 DNA reads TGTGCCAGCAGTGAAGCGGGACTCAACCCCCAAGAGACCCAGTACTTC.

The chain has TRBV5-1 and TRBJ2-7, with TRBD1 matching over 12 bases. The germline gives CDR1 SGHRS, CDR2 YFSETQ. This CDR3 spans 14 amino acids. V gave up 9 bases and J gave up 7 bases; unmatched junction bases: 11. Here the CDR3 DNA reads TGCGCCACAGCAAGGGGACAGGGGGCAGGAGAGCAGTACTTC. Protein sequence: CATARGQGAGEQYF. The full variable domain, rest sourced from reference TRBV5-1 and TRBJ2-7, is KAGVTQTPRYLIKTRGQQVTLSCSPISGHRSVSWYQQTPGQGLQFLFEYFSETQRNKGNFPGRFSGRQFSNSRSEMNVSTLELGDSALYLCATARGQGAGEQYFGPGTRLTVT.

The chain recombines TRBV6-5 with TRBJ2-7, with D maybe TRBD1 (6 bases). CDR1 and CDR2 (germline): MNHEY, SVGAGI. The V end was cut by 4 bases, the J end by 0 bases, with 10 bases between. This CDR3 has 14 amino acids. In DNA, the CDR3 is TGTGCCAGCAGTTCTGACAGGAACTCCTACGAGCAGTACTTC. This encodes CASSSDRNSYEQYF.

About this clone itself: Other DNA sequences in the same sample also yield this CDR3. The gene calls are TRBV6-5 and TRBJ1-2; 7 bases fit TRBD1. Germline CDR1 and CDR2: MNHEY and SVGAGI. V lost 5 bases to trimming and J lost 3 bases; unmatched junction nucleotides: 3. The CDR3 contains 13 residues. The CDR3: CASSRDRDYGYTF. In nucleotides, the CDR3 is TGTGCCAGCAGTCGAGACAGGGACTATGGCTACACCTTC.

The chain joins TRBV7-9 to TRBJ1-1, with D possibly TRBD1 on 5 matching bases. The germline V gene has CDR1 SEHNR and CDR2 FQNEAQ (reference sequence). CDR3 length equals 14 residues. The V end lost 5 bases, the J end lost 2 bases, and 12 bases lay between the germline ends. CDR3 residues: CASSPPQGNTEAFF. The CDR3 nucleotides read TGTGCCAGCAGCCCACCGCAGGGAAACACTGAAGCTTTCTTT.

This clone was detected once. V is TRBV28 and J is TRBJ1-2; 9 bases are shared with TRBD1. Germline V gene data show CDR1 as MDHEN and CDR2 as SYDVKM. The junction had 4 bases not matched to a gene; V was cut back by 1 base and J by 4 bases. The CDR3 length is 15 residues. In DNA, the CDR3 is TGTGCCAGCAGTTTATCGGGACAGGGAGTCTATGGCTACACCTTC. This translates into CASSLSGQGVYGYTF.

This clone was observed once. The chain links TRBV4-1 to TRBJ2-7, with 8 bases identical to TRBD2. J lost 7 bases, V lost 5 bases, and 10 bases had no gene match. The CDR3 extends over 14 amino acids. The germline V gene encodes CDR1 MGHRA and CDR2 YSYEKL. The CDR3 reads CASSAPGGAREQYF. The CDR3 region has the DNA TGCGCCAGCAGCGCTCCCGGGGGGGCGCGGGAGCAGTACTTC.

The rearrangement uses TRBV7-2 and TRBJ2-7, with unresolved D. Trimming removed 5 bases from V and 2 bases from J, with 10 bases in between. Germline loops: CDR1 SGHTA, CDR2 FQGNSA. The CDR3 is 13 residues long. The DNA of the CDR3 is TGTGCCAGCAGCACTAAAGCCCCCTACGAGCAGTACTTC. Translated: CASSTKAPYEQYF. Full variable domain (missing parts from reference TRBV7-2 and TRBJ2-7): GAGVSQSPSNKVTEKGKDVELRCDPISGHTALYWYRQSLGQGLEFLIYFQGNSAPDKSGLPSDRFSAERTGGSVSTLTIQRTQQEDSAVYLCASSTKAPYEQYFGPGTRLTVT.

This clone has only a few counts. V is TRBV27 and J is TRBJ2-7; the match to TRBD1 covers 7 bases. Trimming took 3 bases from V and 1 from J; bases not matched to a gene: 3. The germline gives CDR1 MNHEY, CDR2 SMNVEV (reference sequence). The CDR3 extends over 14 amino acids. CDR3 in DNA: TGTGCCAGCAGTTTTTTGGGACAGTCCTACGAGCAGTACTTC. Translating gives CASSFLGQSYEQYF.

The chain has TRBV2 and TRBJ2-3; 8 bases agree with TRBD2. The V and J ends lost 11 bases and 3 bases, in that order; junction bases with no gene match: 10. The CDR3 spans 14 residues. The V gene's germline CDR1 is SNHLY and CDR2 FYNNEI. CDR3 DNA sequence: TGTGCCTCCGGCGGACTAGCAGAGACAGATACGCAGTATTTT. The encoded protein is CASGGLAETDTQYF.

This clone was found a few times. This rearrangement joins TRBV7-3 to TRBJ1-6; no reliable D call. The CDR3 extends over 13 amino acids. Trimming pared 6 bases from V and 8 bases from J, leaving 11 bases between. Germline V lookup: CDR1 SGHTA, CDR2 FQGTGA. The CDR3: CASRAGVDSPLHF. The CDR3, as DNA: TGTGCCAGCAGGGCCGGGGTTGATTCACCCCTCCACTTT.

CDR3 DNA: TGTGCCTCGCAGGGCACGGACTATGGCTACACCTTC. Amino acid sequence: CASQGTDYGYTF. V is TRBV19 and J is TRBJ1-2, with a weak D call TRBD1 (5 bases). Trimming pared 11 bases from V and 3 bases from J, leaving 13 bases between. Per germline, CDR1 LNHDA and CDR2 SQIVND (reference sequence). The CDR3 has 12 amino acids.

This chain joins TRBV6-5 and TRBJ1-2, with 11 bases identical to TRBD1. Per the germline V gene, CDR1 is MNHEY and CDR2 is SVGAGI. The CDR3 totals 15 residues. V shed 5 bases and J 3 bases; nucleotides not matched to a gene: 5. DNA of the CDR3: TGTGCCAGCAGTAGCTGGACAGGGGGCGACTATGGCTACACCTTC. It codes for CASSSWTGGDYGYTF.

The chain uses TRBV25-1 and TRBJ1-3; D possibly corresponds to TRBD1 (5 bases). V shed 4 bases and J shed 0 bases, with 10 bases lying between them. This CDR3 region has 15 residues. In germline, CDR1 is MGHDK, CDR2 SYGVNS. The CDR3 protein is CASSAGAASGNTIYF. Here the CDR3 DNA reads TGTGCCAGCAGTGCTGGGGCCGCCTCTGGAAACACCATATATTTT.

The chain carries TRBV6-1 and TRBJ1-5; 7 nucleotides align to TRBD1. CDR3 length: 15 amino acids. CDR1 and CDR2 from the germline V gene are MNHNS and SASEGT. The V gene end was trimmed by 3 bases and the J gene end by 3 bases; junction bases not matched to a gene: 5. The CDR3: CASSDLDRHNQPQHF. CDR3 in DNA: TGTGCCAGCAGTGATCTGGACAGGCACAATCAGCCCCAGCATTTT.

The chain couples TRBV27 to TRBJ1-5; 9 bases map to TRBD1. Trimming at V came to 5 bases and at J to 2 bases, leaving 10 bases not matched to a gene. This CDR3 is 17 amino acids long. CDR1 and CDR2 from the germline V gene are MNHEY and SMNVEV (reference sequence). The CDR3 loop is CASSLNRDRAGNQPQHF. CDR3 sequence (DNA): TGTGCCAGCAGTCTAAACCGGGACAGGGCTGGCAATCAGCCCCAGCATTTT.

The J gene is TRBJ2-2, the V gene TRBV12-3 or TRBV12-4, with D unclear. V lost 3 bases to trimming and J lost 7 bases, with 6 bases between them. The CDR3 loop spans 12 amino acids. CDR3 nucleotides: TGTGCCAGCAGTTTTGAGGTCGGGGAGCTGTTTTTT. Residues: CASSFEVGELFF.

This rearrangement joins TRBV29-1 to TRBJ1-3, with 7 bases aligning to TRBD1. J was trimmed by 3 bases and V by 6 bases; bases with no gene match: 8. CDR1 is SQVTM, CDR2 ANQGSEA, per germline. The CDR3 spans 14 residues. The CDR3 loop reads CSVNDRAGGNTIYF. In DNA form, the CDR3 reads TGCAGCGTCAACGACAGGGCGGGTGGAAACACCATATATTTT.

This chain uses TRBV19 with TRBJ2-5, with D possibly being TRBD2 (6 bases). There are 12 residues in the CDR3. CDR1 is LNHDA and CDR2 is SQIVND in the germline V gene (reference sequence). Trimming left V 6 bases short and J 4 bases short, with 9 bases between. CDR3 coding DNA: TGTGCCAGTAGGATGGGGGGAGAGACCCAGTACTTC. This sequence encodes CASRMGGETQYF. Complete variable domain (other parts from reference TRBV19 and TRBJ2-5): DGGITQSPKYLFRKEGQNVTLSCEQNLNHDAMYWYRQDPGQGLRLIYYSQIVNDFQKGDIAEGYSVSREKKESFPLTVTSAQKNPTAFYLCASRMGGETQYFGPGTRLLVL.